This is a list of T cell receptor beta chains from one sample in a study of post-analysis software for immune sequencing data. TCRdb re-called the PCR reads through MiXCR, storing one row per CDR3 protein. The table lists roughly 800,000 distinct CDR3 sequences, 35% to 55% of them singletons. Sequenced: blood. Receptor source: a girl between 5 and 17 years old with multiple sclerosis. CDR3s include the opening cysteine and the closing phenylalanine or tryptophan. Fields, in order: D gene, V gene, J gene, clone size, CDR3 DNA, CDR3 protein. The D gene is left open where the match is weak. Rows may omit the clone size; those that give it use once, few, many or a size class.

.,TRBV7-2,TRBJ1-1,many,TGTGCCAGCAGCTCGACAGTGAACACTGAAGCTTTCTTT,CASSSTVNTEAFF
TRBD1,TRBV18,TRBJ1-2,few,TGTGCCAGCTCACTAGGACAGGGGGCGTCTGGCTACACCTTC,CASSLGQGASGYTF
.,TRBV5-6,TRBJ1-2,.,TGTGCCAGCAGCTTGGTCAGGGGTAAGGAAGGCTACACCTTC,CASSLVRGKEGYTF
TRBD1,TRBV7-9,TRBJ1-2,.,TGTGCCAGCAGCCAAGCGGACAGGCCCCGACGGGGCTATGGCTACACCTTC,CASSQADRPRRGYGYTF
TRBD1,TRBV7-2,TRBJ2-7,many,TGTGCCAGCAGCATGGGACAGGTTGGGAACGAGCAGTACTTC,CASSMGQVGNEQYF
.,TRBV11-2,TRBJ1-1,.,TGTGCCAGCAGCTCGACCGAGAGCTACAGGATCCCTGAAGCTTTCTTT,CASSSTESYRIPEAFF
.,TRBV20-1,TRBJ2-7,few,TGCAGTGCTAGGTCTGGAACCCAAGGGATCTACGAGCAGTACTTC,CSARSGTQGIYEQYF
TRBD2,TRBV7-2,TRBJ2-1,.,TGTGCCAGCAGCGGGGAAGCGGGGGGTCTCGAGCAGTTCTTC,CASSGEAGGLEQFF
.,TRBV6-4,TRBJ2-1,.,TGTGCCAGCAGTGACTCCTGGCTAGCGAAATCCTACAATGAGCAGTTCTTC,CASSDSWLAKSYNEQFF
TRBD1,TRBV28,TRBJ1-2,few,TGTGCCAGCAGTTTAGACAGGGTCTACACCTTC,CASSLDRVYTF
.,TRBV5-1,TRBJ2-7,few,TGCGCCAGCGGACCCGACTCGAGCTCCTACGAGCAGTACTTC,CASGPDSSSYEQYF
.,TRBV9,TRBJ2-7,.,TGTGCCAGCAGCGTAGGGGGTGTCTCCTACGAGCAGTACTTC,CASSVGGVSYEQYF
.,TRBV4-1,TRBJ1-5,.,TGCGCCAGCAGCCAAGGCAGGGAAGATCAGCCCCAGCATTTT,CASSQGREDQPQHF
.,TRBV24-1,TRBJ2-2,.,TGTGCCACCAGGGCCGCCACCGGGGAGCTGTTTTTT,CATRAATGELFF
.,TRBV29-1,TRBJ1-2,many,TGCAGCGTCCCGAAGGGTCCTCCAGGGACGGCCGCTAACTATGGCTACACCTTC,CSVPKGPPGTAANYGYTF
TRBD1,TRBV6-5,TRBJ1-1,.,TGTGCCAGCAGATATACAGGGGGCGGAGTGAACACTGAAGCTTTCTTT,CASRYTGGGVNTEAFF
.,TRBV12-3/TRBV12-4,TRBJ2-3,few,TGTGCCAGCAGTCCCCCTCGCGCCCCCGCGGATACGCAGTATTTT,CASSPPRAPADTQYF